The 12 T cell receptor beta chains below all came from one sample that was sequenced in a study of blood T cell repertoires in COVID-19. Repertoires were generated with immunoSEQ multiplex PCR, while TCRdb's copy carries only in-frame clones and drops some. In the table there are around 67,000 clones, 70% to 85% of which are singletons. The sample consisted of peripheral blood. The receptors derive from a man of 80 years or more with active COVID-19.

The V and J genes are TRBV27 and TRBJ2-5, with D tentatively TRBD1 (5 bases). V was cut by 3 bases and J by 5 bases, with 22 bases left in between. The germline V gene encodes CDR1 MNHEY and CDR2 SMNVEV (reference sequence). The CDR3 contains 17 residues. The CDR3 DNA reads TGTGCCAGCAGTTTTTTAGGGTGGCAGGGTATACAGGAGACCCAGTACTTC. This sequence encodes CASSFLGWQGIQETQYF.

V and J are TRBV10-3 and TRBJ2-7, with TRBD1 as a possible D gene (5 bases). CDR1 and CDR2 (germline): ENHRY, SYGVKD. The CDR3 is 13 amino acids. V was clipped by 6 bases and J by 0 bases, with 9 bases between them. The CDR3 coding sequence is TGTGCCATCAGGGACACCAGCTCCTACGAGCAGTACTTC. Translating it yields CAIRDTSSYEQYF.

This clone was detected only once. The chain couples TRBV11-1 to TRBJ2-5, with 12 nucleotides matching TRBD2. Per the germline V gene, CDR1 is SGHAT and CDR2 is FQDESV (reference sequence). Trimming took 6 bases from V and 5 from J; bases not matched to a gene: 7. This CDR3 comprises 15 residues. The CDR3 here is CASSATSGGTETQYF. In DNA form, the CDR3 reads TGTGCCAGCAGTGCGACTAGCGGGGGTACGGAGACCCAGTACTTC.

This chain joins TRBV19 and TRBJ1-2, with a weak D call TRBD1 (5 bases). Germline-derived CDR1 and CDR2 are LNHDA and SQIVND (reference sequence). CDR3 length: 16 residues. Deletions cut 10 bases from V and 2 bases from J, with 23 bases between. The CDR3 DNA is TGTGCCACCAATCCCGGGGTCGGGGGGATAAACTATGGCTACACCTTC. It translates to CATNPGVGGINYGYTF.

CDR3 sequence (DNA): TGTGCCAGCAGCCAAAACGGGATAGGCACCCAGTACTTC. Translated, it gives CASSQNGIGTQYF. This chain uses TRBV16 with TRBJ2-5, with TRBD2 as a possible D gene (5 bases). The CDR3 totals 13 residues. V was pared by 2 bases and J by 8 bases, with 12 bases between. Germline V gene sequence: CDR1 KGHSY, CDR2 FQNENV.

J is TRBJ2-3 and V is TRBV7-9, with TRBD2 identical over 7 bases. Germline V gene lookup returns CDR1 SEHNR and CDR2 FQNEAQ (reference sequence). This CDR3 region has 17 residues. The trim removed 5 bases at V and 5 bases at J, leaving 16 bases unmatched. In DNA form, the CDR3 reads TGTGCCAGCAGCCCGGGACTATACGGTTTTGGTCGAGATACGCAGTATTTT. Protein product: CASSPGLYGFGRDTQYF.

This clone turned up a few times. This chain links TRBV6-2 or TRBV6-3 with TRBJ2-7; D possibly corresponds to TRBD1 (6 bases). In germline, CDR1 is MNHEY, CDR2 SVGEGT. The germline V and J ends were trimmed by 0 bases and 3 bases, with 18 bases remaining between them. The CDR3 contains 17 residues. CDR3 sequence (DNA): TGTGCCAGCAGTTACTCGACGGGCCAGGGGCGAATCTACGAGCAGTACTTC. This translates into CASSYSTGQGRIYEQYF.

Many counts were recorded for this clone. J is TRBJ1-4 and V is TRBV7-2; D gene ambiguous. Per the germline V gene, CDR1 is SGHTA and CDR2 is FQGNSA. There are 12 residues in the CDR3. Trimming pared 5 bases from V and 7 bases from J, leaving 8 bases between. CDR3 nucleotide sequence: TGTGCCAGCAGCCTCGGAGGTGAAAAACTGTTTTTT. This gives the protein CASSLGGEKLFF.

The J gene is TRBJ2-2, the V gene TRBV28; no clear D. The CDR3 totals 13 residues. Per the germline V gene, CDR1 is MDHEN and CDR2 is SYDVKM. With 6 bases removed from V and 1 base from J, the gap between germline ends came to 6 bases. The DNA of the CDR3 is TGTGCCAGCAGGAGAATGAACACCGGGGAGCTGTTTTTT. Translated: CASRRMNTGELFF.

This chain joins TRBV11-1 and TRBJ2-1; 8 bases are shared with TRBD2. J lost 7 bases, V lost 2 bases, and 7 bases had no gene match. This CDR3 contains 15 residues. The germline V gene encodes CDR1 SGHAT and CDR2 FQDESV (reference sequence). The CDR3 loop is CASSLSPGLENEQFF. In nucleotides, the CDR3 is TGTGCCAGCAGCTTATCCCCGGGACTAGAGAATGAGCAGTTCTTC.

The chain combines TRBV7-3 with TRBJ2-5; 9 bases agree with TRBD2. The V and J ends lost 6 bases and 5 bases, in that order; junction bases with no gene match: 10. The CDR3 loop spans 15 amino acids. Looked up from germline, CDR1 is SGHTA and CDR2 is FQGTGA. CDR3 in amino acids: CASSYQAGGWETQYF. In DNA, the CDR3 is TGTGCCAGCAGTTATCAAGCGGGGGGCTGGGAGACCCAGTACTTC. The whole variable domain, remainder taken from reference TRBV7-3 and TRBJ2-5, is GAGVSQTPSNKVTEKGKYVELRCDPISGHTALYWYRQSLGQGPEFLIYFQGTGAADDSGLPNDRFFAVRPEGSVSTLKIQRTERGDSAVYLCASSYQAGGWETQYFGPGTRLLVL.

The chain joins TRBV27 to TRBJ2-2; D is possibly TRBD1 (6 bases). Trimming took 5 bases from V and 0 from J, leaving 13 bases between them. This CDR3 is 16 amino acids long. CDR1 is MNHEY and CDR2 is SMNVEV in the germline V gene (reference sequence). CDR3 bases: TGTGCCAGCAGTAAAGACAGGTACCCGAACACCGGGGAGCTGTTTTTT. This encodes CASSKDRYPNTGELFF.